These 28 T cell receptor beta chains were sequenced from one sample in a study of blood T cells in healthy people across ages (dated by TCRdb to between 2014 and 2016). Receptor libraries were prepared by 5' RACE. Sequencing instrument: Illumina HiSeq 2500. The second PCR ran for roughly 7 to 11 cycles and used a J-beta primer mix along with a sample-barcoded 5' primer. The public reads were reprocessed in TCRdb via fastp at Q25 and MiXCR, keeping in-frame beta chains. One record per CDR3 amino acid sequence lists the most common genes and DNA. The sample profile shows approximately 490,000 distinct CDR3 sequences; 24% of them were found once. Clones ranked in the top ten supply around 10% of the sample. In addition, the sample was reused for a study of T cells of mothers and their children.

The material sequenced was blood. These receptor sequences come from a boy aged 5-17 years in good health.

This chain connects TRBV20-1 to TRBJ2-5; TRBD2 aligns across 8 bases. The V and J ends lost 5 bases and 4 bases, in that order; junction bases with no gene match: 6. CDR1 is DFQATT, CDR2 SNEGSKA, per germline (reference sequence). This CDR3 spans 13 amino acids. In DNA form, the CDR3 reads TGCAGTGCTGAGAGCGGGAGAGGAGAGACCCAGTACTTC. Amino acid sequence: CSAESGRGETQYF.

The CDR3 is CASSYSGVPSYEQYF. For the CDR3, the DNA is TGTGCCAGCAGTTACTCAGGGGTACCATCCTACGAGCAGTACTTC. This rearrangement joins TRBV6-5 to TRBJ2-7; tentatively, D is TRBD1 (5 bases). This CDR3 has 15 residues. V lost 0 bases and J lost 1, with 10 bases in between. Germline V gene data show CDR1 as MNHEY and CDR2 as SVGAGI.

This clonotype was found many times. This chain links TRBV20-1 with TRBJ2-7; possibly TRBD2 for D (6 bases). CDR1 is DFQATT and CDR2 is SNEGSKA in the germline V gene (reference sequence). The CDR3 runs 12 residues. Trimming took off 3 bases at V and 5 bases at J, with 11 bases between the two ends. In nucleotides, the CDR3 is TGCAGTGCTAGGGGGGGATGGAACGAGCAGTACTTC. It yields the protein CSARGGWNEQYF.

The V and J genes are TRBV7-3 and TRBJ1-6, with 10 nucleotides matching TRBD1. Trimming took 4 bases from V and 11 from J; bases not matched to a gene: 2. Germline V lookup: CDR1 SGHTA, CDR2 FQGTGA. The CDR3 loop spans 13 amino acids. CDR3 region: CASSSGQGAPLHF. In DNA form, the CDR3 reads TGTGCCAGCAGCTCCGGACAGGGGGCACCCCTCCACTTT.

A few counts support this clonotype. The rearrangement uses TRBV28 and TRBJ1-6; D unclear. This CDR3 spans 12 amino acids. Germline lookup yields CDR1 MDHEN and CDR2 SYDVKM. Trimming took off 5 bases at V and 7 bases at J, with 6 bases between the two ends. Written as DNA, the CDR3 is TGTGCCAGCAGTCCTGCCAATTCACCCCTCCACTTT. Protein: CASSPANSPLHF.

This clonotype has at least ten counts. The chain couples TRBV7-2 to TRBJ2-5, with 10 positions matching TRBD1. V trimming: 1 base; J trimming: 6 bases; junction bases outside the gene matches: 2. Germline V gene data show CDR1 as SGHTA and CDR2 as FQGNSA. CDR3 length: 14 residues. As DNA, the CDR3 is TGTGCCAGCAGCTTAGGACAGGGGGCTCAGACCCAGTACTTC. Translation: CASSLGQGAQTQYF. Filled out from reference TRBV7-2 and TRBJ2-5, the complete variable domain reads GAGVSQSPSNKVTEKGKDVELRCDPISGHTALYWYRQSLGQGLEFLIYFQGNSAPDKSGLPSDRFSAERTGGSVSTLTIQRTQQEDSAVYLCASSLGQGAQTQYFGPGTRLLVL.

V is TRBV18 and J is TRBJ2-5; tentatively, D is TRBD2 (5 bases). Germline lookup yields CDR1 KGHSH and CDR2 LQKENI. The CDR3 has 14 residues. V lost 6 bases, J lost 2 bases, and 13 bases lay in between. CDR3 nucleotides: TGTGCCAGCTCCCCTCGGGGAATTCAAGAGACCCAGTACTTC. Its protein product is CASSPRGIQETQYF. Filled out from reference TRBV18 and TRBJ2-5, the complete variable domain reads NAGVMQNPRHLVRRRGQEARLRCSPMKGHSHVYWYRQLPEEGLKFMVYLQKENIIDESGMPKERFSAEFPKEGPSILRIQQVVRGDSAAYFCASSPRGIQETQYFGPGTRLLVL.

J is TRBJ2-5 and V is TRBV5-1; D is possibly TRBD1 (6 bases). With the DNA end fitting TRBJ2-1 better, the J assignment may be wrong. Germline-derived CDR1 and CDR2 are SGHRS and YFSETQ. This CDR3 contains 14 residues. The CDR3 region has the DNA TGCGCCAGCAGCTTGGGTGCGGACAGCAATGAGCAGTTCTTC. Its translation is CASSLGADSNEQFF.

V is TRBV7-8 and J is TRBJ2-7; D may be TRBD1 or TRBD2 (6 bases each). The end of the DNA fits TRBJ2-1 better, so the J call may be wrong. Per the germline V gene, CDR1 is SGHVS and CDR2 is FQNEAQ. This CDR3 contains 15 residues. The chain's CDR3 is CASSQEGGVTYEQFF. CDR3 bases: TGTGCCAGCAGCCAAGAGGGGGGAGTCACCTACGAGCAGTTCTTC.

The V gene is TRBV15, the J gene TRBJ2-2; TRBD2 might be the D (6 bases). CDR3 length: 16 amino acids. Germline V gene sequence: CDR1 LNHNV, CDR2 YYDKDF (reference sequence). Trimming pared 5 bases from V and 0 bases from J, leaving 13 bases between. CDR3 sequence reads: CATSSSGLANTGELFF. The CDR3, as DNA: TGTGCCACCAGCTCTTCGGGACTCGCGAACACCGGGGAGCTGTTTTTT.

V and J are TRBV4-1 and TRBJ1-2; 7 nucleotides match TRBD1. Germline loops: CDR1 MGHRA, CDR2 YSYEKL. The CDR3 length is 15 residues. V lost 0 bases, J lost 4 bases, and 5 bases stayed unmatched. The CDR3: CASSQDIGDSYGYTF. CDR3 DNA sequence: TGCGCCAGCAGCCAAGATATAGGGGACAGCTATGGCTACACCTTC.

The CDR3 here is CASSYGARSPLHF. Here the CDR3 DNA reads TGTGCCAGCAGCTACGGGGCGCGTTCACCCCTCCACTTT. The chain has TRBV7-3 and TRBJ1-6, with a possible D match to TRBD1 (5 bases). The V end was cut by 4 bases, the J end by 9 bases, with 10 bases between. This CDR3 has 13 residues. Germline lookup yields CDR1 SGHTA and CDR2 FQGTGA.

This clonotype was detected ten times or more. This chain uses TRBV4-1 with TRBJ2-1; D is unresolved. The CDR3 runs 16 residues. Germline CDR1 and CDR2: MGHRA and YSYEKL. V lost 4 bases and J lost 6, with 19 bases in between. Written as DNA, the CDR3 is TGCGCCAGCAGCCTGTCGCCCAAGTATACCGGCAATGAGCAGTTCTTC. Translating gives CASSLSPKYTGNEQFF.

V gene TRBV28 combines with J gene TRBJ2-7; D is undetermined. The CDR3 runs to 14 residues. V shed 2 bases and J shed 4 bases, with 12 bases lying between them. Germline CDR1 reads MDHEN; CDR2 reads SYDVKM. Here the CDR3 reads CASSLQGRYYEQYF. The CDR3 coding sequence is TGTGCCAGCAGTTTACAAGGACGGTATTACGAGCAGTACTTC.

This clonotype was seen a handful of times. The rearrangement links TRBV6-6 to TRBJ1-1; a weak D match, TRBD1 (5 bases). The ends were cut back, 3 bases at V and 5 bases at J, with 16 bases in the middle. The CDR3 length is 15 residues. The germline V gene has CDR1 MNHNY and CDR2 SVGAGI (reference sequence). DNA for the CDR3: TGTGCCAGCAGTTATTTAGGGACCGTAGTGACTGAAGCTTTCTTT. Protein: CASSYLGTVVTEAFF.

This clonotype was observed a handful of times. The rearrangement joins TRBV20-1 to TRBJ1-2, with TRBD1 identical over 8 bases. This CDR3 contains 12 residues. Germline V CDR1 and CDR2: DFQATT, SNEGSKA (reference sequence). Trimming removed 6 bases from V and 5 bases from J; junction bases left unmatched: 5. The CDR3 DNA is TGCAGTGCCACAGGGGGAGGGTATGGCTACACCTTC. As protein: CSATGGGYGYTF.

This clonotype was seen a handful of times. The gene calls are TRBV20-1 and TRBJ2-3, with D possibly TRBD1 on 5 matching bases. The ends were cut back, 3 bases at V and 3 bases at J, with 13 bases in the middle. The CDR3 runs 14 residues. CDR1 and CDR2 (germline): DFQATT, SNEGSKA (reference sequence). For the CDR3, the DNA is TGCAGTGCTAGCAGGGCGACCGCGACAGATACGCAGTATTTT. Protein: CSASRATATDTQYF.

The rearrangement links TRBV11-2 to TRBJ2-1, with a weak D call TRBD1 (5 bases). Germline CDR1 reads SGHAT; CDR2 reads FQNNGV. The CDR3 has 15 amino acids. Trimming took off 4 bases at V and 1 base at J, with 11 bases between the two ends. The CDR3 protein is CASSSPTDSYNEQFF. As DNA, the CDR3 is TGTGCCAGCAGCTCGCCGACAGATTCCTACAATGAGCAGTTCTTC.

This clonotype was observed many times. V gene TRBV13 combines with J gene TRBJ2-7; 8 bases align to TRBD1. Per germline, CDR1 PRHDT and CDR2 FYEKMQ (reference sequence). The J segment lost 7 bases and the V segment lost 1 base, leaving 9 bases of the junction unmatched. The CDR3 is made up of 15 amino acids. This CDR3 reads CASSLAWTGRSEQYF. The CDR3, as DNA: TGTGCCAGCAGCTTAGCTTGGACAGGGCGGTCGGAGCAGTACTTC.

The sample holds a few counts of this clonotype. The V gene is TRBV24-1, the J gene TRBJ2-3; 7 bases fit TRBD1. The CDR3 contains 13 residues. Trimming cost V 9 bases and J 5 bases; bases outside gene matches: 7. Germline CDR1 reads KGHDR; CDR2 reads SFDVKD. CDR3 protein: CATGRQGGDTQYF. CDR3 nucleotide sequence: TGTGCCACCGGAAGACAGGGTGGAGATACGCAGTATTTT.

The chain recombines TRBV7-9 with TRBJ1-3, with a weak D call TRBD1 (6 bases). The V end lost 5 bases, the J end lost 0 bases, and 20 bases lay between the germline ends. In germline, CDR1 is SEHNR, CDR2 FQNEAQ (reference sequence). CDR3 length: 18 amino acids. The CDR3 region has the DNA TGTGCCAGCAGCACTTCTTCCGGGACACTCATCTCTGGAAACACCATATATTTT. This gives the protein CASSTSSGTLISGNTIYF.

V gene TRBV9 combines with J gene TRBJ2-1, with 9 bases that match TRBD2. Trimming at V came to 4 bases and at J to 0 bases, leaving 2 bases not matched to a gene. Germline CDR1 is SGDLS and CDR2 is YYNGEE. The CDR3 is 15 amino acids. CDR3 nucleotide sequence: TGTGCCAGCAGCCCTAGCGGGGTCTCCTACAATGAGCAGTTCTTC. Translating gives CASSPSGVSYNEQFF.

The chain links TRBV7-2 to TRBJ2-5; the D gene is possibly TRBD2 (6 bases). Trimming cost V 8 bases and J 0 bases, with 13 bases left between them. The CDR3 consists of 14 residues. Germline assignment: CDR1 SGHTA and CDR2 FQGNSA. CDR3 bases: TGTGCCAGCGCGGGGCACGGAAACCAAGAGACCCAGTACTTC. Protein: CASAGHGNQETQYF.

This clonotype turned up a few times. The chain recombines TRBV27 with TRBJ1-4; 10 bases match TRBD1. The germline gives CDR1 MNHEY, CDR2 SMNVEV (reference sequence). V shed 4 bases, J shed 7 bases, and the junction held 9 bases outside the gene matches. The CDR3 runs to 16 residues. CDR3 region: CASSSRTGGFVEKLFF. Here the CDR3 DNA reads TGTGCCAGCAGTTCGCGGACAGGGGGATTCGTTGAAAAACTGTTTTTT. The full variable domain, completed using reference TRBV27 and TRBJ1-4, is EAQVTQNPRYLITVTGKKLTVTCSQNMNHEYMSWYRQDPGLGLRQIYYSMNVEVTDKGDVPEGYKVSRKEKRNFPLILESPSPNQTSLYFCASSSRTGGFVEKLFFGSGTQLSVL.

Only a few counts were recorded for this clonotype. This chain connects TRBV6-2 or TRBV6-3 to TRBJ2-7, with D uncertain. Germline CDR1 and CDR2: MNHEY and SVGEGT. This CDR3 is built from 12 residues. Trimming cost V 2 bases and J 3 bases, with 5 bases left between them. CDR3 protein: CASSYTLYEQYF. DNA of the CDR3: TGTGCCAGCAGTTACACTCTCTACGAGCAGTACTTC.

This sequence joins TRBV5-1 and TRBJ2-1, with 14 bases aligning to TRBD2. V shed 4 bases, J shed 8 bases, and the junction held 8 bases outside the gene matches. The CDR3 totals 16 residues. Germline V gene data show CDR1 as SGHRS and CDR2 as YFSETQ. The CDR3 spells CASSTPGLAGVDEQFF. The CDR3, as DNA: TGCGCCAGCAGCACCCCGGGACTAGCGGGAGTAGATGAGCAGTTCTTC.

This clonotype showed up just a few times. The chain combines TRBV5-1 with TRBJ2-1; 10 bases fit TRBD1. Germline V gene sequence: CDR1 SGHRS, CDR2 YFSETQ. J was trimmed by 6 bases and V by 9 bases; bases with no gene match: 9. The CDR3 sequence is 14 residues long. The CDR3, as DNA: TGCGCCACTCCAGTGGGGACAGGGGTCAATGAGCAGTTCTTC. Protein product: CATPVGTGVNEQFF.

The chain is built from TRBV11-1 and TRBJ2-5; 9 positions match TRBD2. J gave up 2 bases and V 5 bases, and 6 bases lay outside the gene matches. The CDR3 totals 15 residues. CDR1 and CDR2 (germline): SGHAT, FQDESV (reference sequence). Here the CDR3 reads CASSRPSGTQETQYF. Here the CDR3 DNA reads TGTGCCAGCAGCCGGCCTAGCGGGACTCAAGAGACCCAGTACTTC.